This paragraph reports one T cell receptor (beta chain). Antigen specificity is unknown. These data originate in a study of CD8+ T cells in alopecia areata. Germline V lookup: CDR1 SSHAT, CDR2 FNYEAQ (reference sequence). Trimming took 5 bases from V and 2 from J; bases not matched to a gene: 3. CDR3 length: 15 amino acids. Extracted RNA was reverse transcribed, and the resulting cDNA served as sequencing template. Assay: immunoSEQ multiplex PCR; the TCRdb copy retains only in-frame clones and omits some. The sample has roughly 150,000 clones, approximately 60% seen once; the top ten hold about 4.4%. Broader study findings: Tissue-resident alphabeta T cells belonging to normal skin likewise get sequenced within scalp specimens. Mice showed TCR sharing more clearly than patients did, possibly owing to HLA.

Sequencing was done on a sample of CD4+ T cells sorted from blood. This chain joins TRBV7-7 and TRBJ2-3; 11 nucleotides line up with TRBD2. The sequence was obtained from a human donor in good health. The CDR3 reads CASSMGLAATDTQYF. The DNA for the CDR3 is TGTGCCAGCAGCATGGGACTAGCGGCCACAGATACGCAGTATTTT.